One and the same sample provided the 11 T cell receptor beta chains below, sequenced in a study of blood T cell repertoires in COVID-19. The table came from immunoSEQ multiplex PCR; TCRdb's copy has only in-frame clones and leaves some out. The data show 150,000 or so clones, more than 65% seen once. The material sequenced was peripheral blood. Receptors were obtained from a woman aged 45 to 65 in a cohort sampled during active or convalescent COVID-19.

This chain uses TRBV6-5 with TRBJ2-3; no clear D. V dropped 10 bases and J dropped 3 bases, with 8 bases sitting between them. The CDR3 is made up of 11 amino acids. Looked up from germline, CDR1 is MNHEY and CDR2 is SVGAGI. CDR3 sequence (DNA): TGTGCCACCGTATTAACAGATACGCAGTATTTT. Translating it yields CATVLTDTQYF.

The chain recombines TRBV23-1 with TRBJ2-1; a possible D gene is TRBD2 (7 bases). TRBV23-1 is sorted into the ORF group, with uncertain function. The V and J ends lost 4 bases and 3 bases respectively, with 13 bases between them. This CDR3 contains 15 residues. CDR3 residues: CASSLGGGLYNEQFF. The CDR3, as DNA: TGCGCCAGCAGTCTCGGCGGGGGCCTCTACAATGAGCAGTTCTTC.

This chain joins TRBV7-2 and TRBJ2-7; 8 bases match TRBD1. This CDR3 is 14 amino acids long. Germline CDR1 is SGHTA and CDR2 is FQGNSA. The V and J ends lost 6 bases and 6 bases, in that order; junction bases with no gene match: 10. Written as DNA, the CDR3 is TGTGCCAGCAGGTGGGGGACAGGCCCTGCCGAGCAGTACTTC. This sequence encodes CASRWGTGPAEQYF.

This chain uses TRBV6-5 with TRBJ2-1; 10 nucleotides line up with TRBD2. The CDR3 has 15 amino acids. CDR1 and CDR2 from the germline V gene are MNHEY and SVGAGI. The V segment lost 8 bases and the J segment 5 bases; nucleotides outside the gene matches: 9. CDR3 region: CASSLLAGDHNEQFF. CDR3 nucleotide sequence: TGTGCCAGCTCTCTTCTAGCGGGGGACCACAATGAGCAGTTCTTC.

V usage is TRBV19 and J usage is TRBJ1-2; 7 nucleotides align to TRBD1. CDR1 is LNHDA and CDR2 is SQIVND in the germline V gene (reference sequence). The CDR3 runs 15 residues. Trimming cost V 1 base and J 5 bases; bases outside gene matches: 7. The CDR3 region is CASSIGQGNPYGYTF. CDR3 coding DNA: TGTGCCAGTAGTATAGGACAGGGCAACCCTTATGGCTACACCTTC.

This clone is a singleton in its sample. The V and J genes are TRBV6-1 and TRBJ1-1; D may be TRBD1 (5 bases). Germline V lookup: CDR1 MNHNS, CDR2 SASEGT. The CDR3 loop spans 15 amino acids. Trimming pared 2 bases from V and 3 bases from J, leaving 13 bases between. The CDR3 DNA is TGTGCCAGCAGTGAATCTCAGGGTGCGCACACTGAAGCTTTCTTT. Translation gives CASSESQGAHTEAFF.

This clone has more than one count but fewer than ten. The genes are TRBV29-1 and TRBJ2-2; 10 bases line up with TRBD2. V was clipped by 1 base and J by 5 bases; unmatched bases: 10. Per germline, CDR1 SQVTM and CDR2 ANQGSEA. The CDR3 contains 17 residues. Written as DNA, the CDR3 is TGCAGCGTTGAAGGCTCGCAGCTAGCGGGGGTTACCGGGGAGCTGTTTTTT. This translates into CSVEGSQLAGVTGELFF.

This chain links TRBV5-1 with TRBJ1-5, with TRBD1 identical over 12 bases. The CDR3 contains 15 residues. Germline CDR1 and CDR2: SGHRS and YFSETQ. V shed 4 bases, J shed 7 bases, and the junction held 6 bases outside the gene matches. The CDR3 spells CASSEGQGARQPQHF. CDR3 DNA: TGCGCCAGCAGCGAGGGACAGGGGGCCAGGCAGCCCCAGCATTTT.

The chain has TRBV7-9 and TRBJ1-1; D is possibly TRBD1 (6 bases). V was shortened by 5 bases and J by 0 bases, with 13 bases between the two germline ends. CDR1 and CDR2 (germline): SEHNR, FQNEAQ (reference sequence). CDR3 size: 15 residues. The CDR3: CASSRRQAMNTEAFF. The CDR3 nucleotides read TGTGCCAGCAGCCGACGACAGGCTATGAACACTGAAGCTTTCTTT. Complete variable domain (other parts from reference TRBV7-9 and TRBJ1-1): DTGVSQNPRHKITKRGQNVTFRCDPISEHNRLYWYRQTLGQGPEFLTYFQNEAQLEKSRLLSDRFSAERPKGSFSTLEIQRTEQGDSAMYLCASSRRQAMNTEAFFGQGTRLTVV.

This sequence joins TRBV22-1 and TRBJ1-3; the tabulated D call, TRBD1, remains unverified against the DNA. TRBV22-1 is assigned pseudogene status. CDR3 size: 13 residues. The CDR3 sequence is CPGILGDKCTIYF. CDR3 in DNA: TGTCCTGGGATCTTAGGGGACAAATGCACCATATATTTT.

The J gene is TRBJ2-6, the V gene TRBV9; TRBD1 matches at 10 bases. CDR1 SGDLS and CDR2 YYNGEE come from the germline V gene. CDR3 length: 19 amino acids. J was trimmed by 0 bases and V by 1 base; bases with no gene match: 7. The CDR3 spells CASSVTDRTGGSGANVLTF. The CDR3 DNA sequence: TGTGCCAGCAGCGTAACGGATCGGACAGGGGGCTCTGGGGCCAACGTCCTGACTTTC. The full variable domain, completed using reference TRBV9 and TRBJ2-6, is DSGVTQTPKHLITATGQRVTLRCSPRSGDLSVYWYQQSLDQGLQFLIQYYNGEERAKGNILERFSAQQFPDLHSELNLSSLELGDSALYFCASSVTDRTGGSGANVLTFGAGSRLTVL.